This T cell receptor (beta chain) derives from a study of T cell repertoires in cytomegalovirus infection. Whole-study context: Recently identified HLA-C-restricted CMV epitopes and well-studied HLA-B-restricted CMV epitopes were used by the study. Public TCR beta signatures were indicative of both CMV infection and a matching HLA type.

The study's findings and limits: The ex vivo response was dominated by HLA-C-restricted CMV-specific TCR beta clonotypes.

MiXCR was run by TCRdb on the reads, yielding one entry per CDR3 protein. Of 62,000 or so distinct CDR3 sequences in the sample, around 20% were seen once. V lost 3 bases and J 1 base, leaving 18 bases between the germline ends. Germline assignment: CDR1 LNHDA and CDR2 SQIVND (reference sequence). CDR3 size: 17 residues. Only a few counts were recorded for this clonotype. Its matching antigen is unknown. Sample: CD8+ T cells from cultured PBMCs, taken from culture after CMV antigen stimulation. The TCR originated in a human donor in good health (CMV status not recorded). Some clones in this sample may be carry-over from other donors' samples. The genes are TRBV19 and TRBJ1-1; a possible D gene is TRBD1 (6 bases). Here the CDR3 DNA reads TGTGCCAGTAGTATCGGAAGGGGGGCTGCCCCGAACACTGAAGCTTTCTTT. This gives the protein CASSIGRGAAPNTEAFF.